This is a list of T cell receptor beta chains from one sample in a study of T cell responses to AZD1222 COVID-19 vaccine. This table comes from immunoSEQ multiplex PCR, and its TCRdb copy is limited to in-frame clones, with some not included. The sample lists approximately 100,000 clones, 91% occurring once. Material: peripheral blood, obtained on day 0 of AZD1222 vaccination. The receptors shown here come from an adult in good health. Each CDR3 is given with its conserved first and last residue. D genes are given only for firm matches. Expanded clones are given a class, and other clones once, few, many or no size at all.

j_gene,d_gene,v_gene,abundance,CDR3nt,CDR3aa
TRBJ1-4,TRBD1,TRBV25-1,.,TGTGCCAGCAGTCCTCCGACAGGGGAGAATGAAAAACTGTTTTTT,CASSPPTGENEKLFF
TRBJ2-2,TRBD1,TRBV19,.,TGTGCCAGTAGTATCGCGGTTGGGCAGGGGGCAACCGGGGAGCTGTTTTTT,CASSIAVGQGATGELFF
TRBJ2-7,.,TRBV5-1,.,TGCGCCAGCAGGAGTCATCCCGGGGTCTACGAGCAGTACTTC,CASRSHPGVYEQYF
TRBJ2-7,.,TRBV30,.,TGTGCCTCCCATACCCTGGGAGTATCCGCCTACGAGCAGTACTTC,CASHTLGVSAYEQYF
TRBJ1-2,.,TRBV5-1,.,TGCGCCAGCAGAGCGATCCTCTTGGAGTCACGTCGCTATGGCTACACCTTC,CASRAILLESRRYGYTF
TRBJ2-7,.,TRBV18,.,TGTGCCAGCTCAAGGGGGGACTCCTACGAGCAGTACTTC,CASSRGDSYEQYF
TRBJ1-6,TRBD1,TRBV5-6,.,TGTGCCAGCAGTCGAGAGACAGGGAGCTCACCCCTCCACTTT,CASSRETGSSPLHF
TRBJ1-2,.,TRBV5-5,.,TGTGCCAGCAGCTTGGCCCCTGGATTTAACTATGGCTACACCTTC,CASSLAPGFNYGYTF
TRBJ2-3,TRBD2,TRBV7-6,.,TGTGCCAGCAGCGCGAGACTAGCGGGAGGTTCAGATACGCAGTATTTT,CASSARLAGGSDTQYF
TRBJ2-7,.,TRBV19,.,TGTGCCAGTAGTATCGTTTTTTCAAGGGTTCCTTCCTACGAGCAGTACTTC,CASSIVFSRVPSYEQYF
TRBJ2-1,TRBD2,TRBV5-1,.,TGCGCCAGCAGCCCAGGACTAGCGCTAAACAATGAGCAGTTCTTC,CASSPGLALNNEQFF
TRBJ2-7,.,TRBV28,.,TGTGCCAGCACCATAACAGGACGAGCCCCCTACGAGCAGTACTTC,CASTITGRAPYEQYF
TRBJ1-6,.,TRBV6-5,.,TGTGCCAGCTGGAGAACTAATAATTCACCCCTCCACTTT,CASWRTNNSPLHF
TRBJ1-3,.,TRBV6-2/TRBV6-3,once,TGTGCCAGCAGTGGCCGGGAAGGTGGAAACACCATATATTTT,CASSGREGGNTIYF
TRBJ2-2,.,TRBV18,once,TGTGCCAGCTCACCGGGCGTGCAGGCCGCCGGGGAGCTGTTTTTT,CASSPGVQAAGELFF
TRBJ2-7,.,TRBV5-1,.,TGCGCCAGCAGCTTGGGAACTGCAGGGATTTACGAGCAGTACTTC,CASSLGTAGIYEQYF
TRBJ2-1,.,TRBV19,.,TGTGCCAGTAGTACCGCTGTCGGGCGTGCTGAGCAGTTCTTC,CASSTAVGRAEQFF
TRBJ2-1,TRBD2,TRBV5-5,.,TGTGCCAGCAGCTCTGGCACTAGCGGAGGGGACTACAATGAGCAGTTCTTC,CASSSGTSGGDYNEQFF
TRBJ2-7,.,TRBV6-5,.,TGTGCCAGCAGGGAGACAGGAGGCGGATCCTACGAGCAGTACTTC,CASRETGGGSYEQYF
TRBJ1-5,.,TRBV7-9,.,TGTGCCAGCAGTAGGGGGGATCAGCCCCAGCATTTT,CASSRGDQPQHF
TRBJ2-1,.,TRBV29-1,once,TGCAGCGTTTTTTTAGCAGGTGCCAATGAGCAGTTCTTC,CSVFLAGANEQFF
TRBJ2-3,TRBD2,TRBV10-2,.,TGCGCCAGCAGTTCCGGGACTAGCGGGTCTGATACGCAGTATTTT,CASSSGTSGSDTQYF